Listed below are T cell receptor beta chains from one sample, sequenced in a study of blood T cell repertoires in COVID-19. This table comes from immunoSEQ multiplex PCR, and its TCRdb copy is limited to in-frame clones, with some not included. The sample has some 190,000 clones, about 88% seen once. Input material: peripheral blood. These receptors all stem from a woman aged 80 or over with acute or convalescent COVID-19. CDR3s include the opening cysteine and the closing phenylalanine or tryptophan. A D gene is named only where the DNA matches it firmly. A row's size may be missing; if present it is once, few, many or a size class.

d_call | clone_size | j_call | v_call | cdr3_nt | cdr3_aa
TRBD2 | . | TRBJ2-3 | TRBV7-9 | TGTGCCAGCAGCTTAGGGACTAGCGCAGATACGCAGTATTTT | CASSLGTSADTQYF
TRBD1 | . | TRBJ2-3 | TRBV4-1 | TGCGCCAGCAGCCCCTGGGGGGACAGGGGGCGAACAGATACGCAGTATTTT | CASSPWGDRGRTDTQYF
TRBD2 | . | TRBJ2-2 | TRBV18 | TGTGCCAGCTCACCGTATCGGGAGGGGAACACCGGGGAGCTGTTTTTT | CASSPYREGNTGELFF
. | . | TRBJ2-7 | TRBV6-5 | TGTGCCAGCAGTTATGGGGGGAGGACCTACGAGCAGTACTTC | CASSYGGRTYEQYF
. | . | TRBJ2-1 | TRBV3-1/TRBV3-2 | TGTGCCAGCAGGAATTGGAGGGCCTACTACAATGAGCAGTTCTTC | CASRNWRAYYNEQFF
. | . | TRBJ2-1 | TRBV4-1 | TGCGCCAGCAGCCAAGGTCCCACTAGGGCCGGTGAGCAGTTCTTC | CASSQGPTRAGEQFF
. | . | TRBJ2-2 | TRBV18 | TGTGCCAGCTCACCCCGGGGTACCGGGGAGCTGTTTTTT | CASSPRGTGELFF
TRBD1 | . | TRBJ1-4 | TRBV6-6 | TGTGCCAGCAGTGCCAAAAACAGGGGTAATAATGAAAAACTGTTTTTT | CASSAKNRGNNEKLFF
. | once | TRBJ1-1 | TRBV7-2 | TGTGCCAGCAGCACCCAGGCCTTCGGTGGCACTGAAGCTTTCTTT | CASSTQAFGGTEAFF
. | . | TRBJ1-1 | TRBV18 | TGTGCCAGCTCCAGTACCGATGGGAACACTGAAGCTTTCTTT | CASSSTDGNTEAFF
. | . | TRBJ1-4 | TRBV5-4 | TGTGCCAGCAGCTTGGCTGGCAGATCTAATGAAAAACTGTTTTTT | CASSLAGRSNEKLFF
TRBD1 | . | TRBJ1-1 | TRBV19 | TGTGCCAGTCGCATACAGGGGGAATTAGTAGCTTTCTTT | CASRIQGELVAFF
TRBD1 | . | TRBJ1-1 | TRBV4-3 | TGCGCCAGCAGCCAAAACACAGGGGGAACTGAAGCTTTCTTT | CASSQNTGGTEAFF
. | . | TRBJ2-6 | TRBV19 | TGTGCCAGTAGTATCCCGGGACTGATCATACCTTCTGGGGCCAACGTCCTGACTTTC | CASSIPGLIIPSGANVLTF
TRBD1 | once | TRBJ1-4 | TRBV28 | TGTGCCAGCAGTTTACCGGGACAGGGGAGTGAAAAACTGTTTTTT | CASSLPGQGSEKLFF
. | . | TRBJ1-5 | TRBV18 | TGTGCCAGCTCTCCCAGTCTCGATCAGCCCCAGCATTTT | CASSPSLDQPQHF
TRBD1 | once | TRBJ2-5 | TRBV5-4 | TGTGCCAGCAGCTTAACAGGGGACCAAGAGACCCAGTACTTC | CASSLTGDQETQYF
. | few | TRBJ1-5 | TRBV30 | TGTGCCTGGAGTCATGGAGGCAATCAGCCCCAGCATTTT | CAWSHGGNQPQHF
TRBD1 | . | TRBJ1-5 | TRBV18 | TGTGCCAGCTCCCAGGGGGCTGGTCAGCCCCAGCATTTT | CASSQGAGQPQHF
TRBD2 | . | TRBJ2-3 | TRBV30 | TGTGCCTGGAGTATACTAGCGACTAGCACAGATACGCAGTATTTT | CAWSILATSTDTQYF
. | . | TRBJ2-3 | TRBV18 | TGTGCCAGCTCACACCCAGGAGATACGCAGTATTTT | CASSHPGDTQYF
. | few | TRBJ1-2 | TRBV7-2 | TGTGCCAGCAGCTTAACCCCCCTTGCAGGAGGCTATGGCTACACCTTC | CASSLTPLAGGYGYTF
TRBD1 | . | TRBJ2-3 | TRBV4-3 | TGCGCCAGCAGCCCAGGGGGCTTTAGCACAGATACGCAGTATTTT | CASSPGGFSTDTQYF
TRBD1 | . | TRBJ1-1 | TRBV5-1 | TGCGCCAGCAGCTTGGCGGACAGGGGGAGGACTGAAGCTTTCTTT | CASSLADRGRTEAFF
. | . | TRBJ1-1 | TRBV29-1 | TGCAGCGTTAATGGGCCAGGAAACACTGAAGCTTTCTTT | CSVNGPGNTEAFF
TRBD1 | few | TRBJ1-1 | TRBV19 | TGTGCCAGTAGTACCCAGACAGGGGCGGGCACTGAAGCTTTCTTT | CASSTQTGAGTEAFF
. | . | TRBJ2-3 | TRBV29-1 | TGCAGCGTTCGTGAGGGGACTAGCACAGATACGCAGTATTTT | CSVREGTSTDTQYF
. | . | TRBJ2-1 | TRBV18 | TGTGCCAGCTCACCGACCCGGGACTTGATATACAATGAGCAGTTCTTC | CASSPTRDLIYNEQFF
. | . | TRBJ1-4 | TRBV2 | TGTGCCAGCAAGGGGTGGGCTGAAAAACTGTTTTTT | CASKGWAEKLFF
. | . | TRBJ2-7 | TRBV5-1 | TGCGCCAGCAGCTTGGACGTCGGGAGCTCCTACGAGCAGTACTTC | CASSLDVGSSYEQYF
TRBD1 | . | TRBJ1-2 | TRBV6-5 | TGTGCCAGCAAAACGACAGGGGCCTATGGCTACACCTTC | CASKTTGAYGYTF
. | . | TRBJ1-5 | TRBV7-8 | TGTGCCAGCAGCATACTACAGGGAATAAATCAGCCCCAGCATTTT | CASSILQGINQPQHF
TRBD1 | . | TRBJ2-7 | TRBV7-2 | TGTGCCAGCAGCTTTACGAGGGGGCCTTACGAGCAGTACTTC | CASSFTRGPYEQYF
. | . | TRBJ1-5 | TRBV29-1 | TGCAGCGTTGCCAGGGCCGCCAATCAGCCCCAGCATTTT | CSVARAANQPQHF
TRBD2 | once | TRBJ2-2 | TRBV28 | TGTGCCAGCAGTTTAGAACTAGCGCGGACCGGGGAGCTGTTTTTT | CASSLELARTGELFF
. | . | TRBJ1-3 | TRBV11-3 | TGTGCCAGCAGCTTTGAGCAGGAATCGACCATATATTTT | CASSFEQESTIYF
TRBD1 | . | TRBJ1-5 | TRBV7-8 | TGTGCCAGCAGCGTCGGGGACAGGGCCAGCAATCAGCCCCAGCATTTT | CASSVGDRASNQPQHF
. | . | TRBJ2-3 | TRBV10-3 | TGTGCCATCAGTGAGCCGCAAATCGACAGGTTTACGCAGTATTTT | CAISEPQIDRFTQYF
. | . | TRBJ1-2 | TRBV19 | TGTGCCAGTAGTATACTAGGGGACTATGGCTACACCTTC | CASSILGDYGYTF
. | . | TRBJ1-5 | TRBV6-5 | TGTGCCACGGGAGCGGATAGTAGCAATCAGCCCCAGCATTTT | CATGADSSNQPQHF
TRBD1 | . | TRBJ1-1 | TRBV3-1/TRBV3-2 | TGTGCCAGCAGCCAACAGGGGGACCGCACTGAAGCTTTCTTT | CASSQQGDRTEAFF
TRBD1 | . | TRBJ1-6 | TRBV7-8 | TGTGCCAGCAGTATGCAAAGGGACAGGAGTAATTCACCCCTCCACTTT | CASSMQRDRSNSPLHF
. | . | TRBJ1-4 | TRBV5-1 | TGCGCCAGCAGCCCAGGGGCTGAGGGAGGGAAACTGTTTTTT | CASSPGAEGGKLFF
TRBD1 | . | TRBJ1-2 | TRBV19 | TGTGCCAGTAGTCCTACAGGGGGCGCACACTATGGCTACACCTTC | CASSPTGGAHYGYTF
TRBD1 | . | TRBJ2-5 | TRBV7-2 | TGTGCCAGCAGCTCGTCAGGGGGCTCCGGGGAGACCCAGTACTTC | CASSSSGGSGETQYF
. | once | TRBJ2-7 | TRBV19 | TGTGCCAGTAGTAAGAAAGGGGACACCAGCTCCTACGAGCAGTACTTC | CASSKKGDTSSYEQYF
. | . | TRBJ1-4 | TRBV30 | TGTGCCTGGAGTGTACTCAGGGAAGCCAGGGAACTGTTTTTT | CAWSVLREARELFF
TRBD2 | . | TRBJ2-1 | TRBV7-9 | TGTGCCAGCACCTTCGGGGAGGGGACCAATGAGCAGTTCTTC | CASTFGEGTNEQFF
. | once | TRBJ1-1 | TRBV28 | TGTGCCAGCAGTTTCCCGGGGACAACCCAAACTGAAGCTTTCTTT | CASSFPGTTQTEAFF
TRBD1 | . | TRBJ1-1 | TRBV29-1 | TGCAGCGTGGGCGTGGAGACAGGGGCCATGAACACTGAAGCTTTCTTT | CSVGVETGAMNTEAFF
. | . | TRBJ1-1 | TRBV20-1 | TGCAGTGCAGGGGAAAACACTGAAGCTTTCTTT | CSAGENTEAFF
TRBD1 | . | TRBJ2-2 | TRBV14 | TGTGCCAGCAGCCTCGTTCCGGGACAGGGTTGGTCCGGGGAGCTGTTTTTT | CASSLVPGQGWSGELFF
TRBD1 | few | TRBJ2-7 | TRBV27 | TGTGCCAGTGGGCCACGACAGGGGACCTACGAGCAGTACTTC | CASGPRQGTYEQYF